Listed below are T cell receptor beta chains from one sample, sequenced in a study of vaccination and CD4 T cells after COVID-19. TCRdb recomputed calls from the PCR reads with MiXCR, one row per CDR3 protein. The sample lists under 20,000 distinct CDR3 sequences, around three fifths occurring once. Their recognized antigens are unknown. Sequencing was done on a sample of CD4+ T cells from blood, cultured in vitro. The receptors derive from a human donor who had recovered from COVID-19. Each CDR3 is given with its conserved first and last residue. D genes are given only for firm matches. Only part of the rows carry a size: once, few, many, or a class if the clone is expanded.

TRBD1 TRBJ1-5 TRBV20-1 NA CSANLDRGNQPQHF TGCAGTGCAAATCTGGACAGGGGCAATCAGCCCCAGCATTTT
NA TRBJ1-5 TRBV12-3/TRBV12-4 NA CASSADSANQPQHF TGTGCCAGCAGTGCTGACAGCGCTAATCAGCCCCAGCATTTT
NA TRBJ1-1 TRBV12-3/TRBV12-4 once CASSTGYTEAFF TGTGCCAGCAGTACAGGGTACACTGAAGCTTTCTTT
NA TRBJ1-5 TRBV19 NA CASSPQGQPQHF TGTGCCAGTAGCCCCCAGGGTCAGCCCCAGCATTTT
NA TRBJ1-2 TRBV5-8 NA CASSLTRPRANYGYTF TGTGCCAGCAGCTTGACGAGGCCCCGAGCTAACTATGGCTACACCTTC
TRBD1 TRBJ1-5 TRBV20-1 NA CSARDSGTGGDSNQPQHF TGCAGTGCTAGAGATTCGGGGACAGGGGGCGATAGCAATCAGCCCCAGCATTTT
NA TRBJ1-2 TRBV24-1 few CATSDPNGDGYTF TGTGCCACCAGTGATCCGAATGGGGATGGCTACACCTTC
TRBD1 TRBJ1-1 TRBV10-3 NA CAIRGTGGMNTEAFF TGTGCCATCCGGGGGACAGGGGGTATGAACACTGAAGCTTTCTTT
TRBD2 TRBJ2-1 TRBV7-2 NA CASSRIAGLSYNEQFF TGTGCCAGCAGCCGCATAGCGGGCCTCTCCTACAATGAGCAGTTCTTC
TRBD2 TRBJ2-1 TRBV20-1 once CSARVKRGGPLRNEQFF TGCAGTGCTAGAGTGAAGCGGGGGGGCCCACTACGAAATGAGCAGTTCTTC
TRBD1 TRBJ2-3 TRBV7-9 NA CASSLIGTGETDTQYF TGTGCCAGCAGCTTAATCGGGACAGGGGAGACAGATACGCAGTATTTT
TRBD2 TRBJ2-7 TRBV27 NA CASRLLAGGPSEQYF TGTGCCAGCAGGTTGCTAGCGGGAGGGCCAAGCGAGCAGTACTTC
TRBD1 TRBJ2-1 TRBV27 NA CASSLFPRGQGVNEQFF TGTGCCAGCAGTTTATTCCCCAGGGGACAGGGGGTGAATGAGCAGTTCTTC
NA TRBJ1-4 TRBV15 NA CATSRGQGVGEKLFF TGTGCCACCAGCAGAGGGCAGGGTGTGGGCGAAAAACTGTTTTTT
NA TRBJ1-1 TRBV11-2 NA CASSNRVRAGGTEAFF TGTGCCAGCAGTAACAGGGTAAGGGCTGGCGGCACTGAAGCTTTCTTT
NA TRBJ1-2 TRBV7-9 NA CASSSQGGGVWYGYTF TGTGCCAGCAGCTCCCAAGGGGGGGGAGTTTGGTATGGCTACACCTTC
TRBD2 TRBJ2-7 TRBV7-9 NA CASSSSGTSAYEQYF TGTGCCAGCAGCTCATCCGGGACTAGCGCTTACGAGCAGTACTTC
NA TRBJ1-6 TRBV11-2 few CASSRNPTTLGSPLHF TGTGCCAGCAGCCGGAACCCCACTACGCTTGGGTCACCCCTCCACTTT
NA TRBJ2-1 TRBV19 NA CASSSDRINEQFF TGTGCCAGTAGTTCAGACAGGATCAATGAGCAGTTCTTC
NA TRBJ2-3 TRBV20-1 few CSAHPGISTDTQYF TGCAGTGCGCATCCGGGGATTAGCACAGATACGCAGTATTTT
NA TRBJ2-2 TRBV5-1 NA CASSLGDRYTGELFF TGCGCCAGCAGCTTGGGGGACCGATACACCGGGGAGCTGTTTTTT
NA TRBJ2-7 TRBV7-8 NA CAGSPRDRGSEQYF TGTGCCGGCAGCCCCCGAGACCGGGGGAGCGAGCAGTACTTC
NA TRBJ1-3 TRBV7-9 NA CASSLARENTIYF TGTGCCAGCAGCTTAGCCAGGGAGAACACCATATATTTT
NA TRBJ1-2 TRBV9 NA CASSVPGGYGYTF TGTGCCAGCAGCGTCCCGGGGGGCTATGGCTACACCTTC
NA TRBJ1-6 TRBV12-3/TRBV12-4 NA CASSLAGPLHF TGTGCCAGCAGTTTAGCCGGGCCCCTCCACTTT
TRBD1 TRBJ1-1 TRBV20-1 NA CSPSRGMNTEAFF TGCAGCCCCTCCAGGGGGATGAACACTGAAGCTTTCTTT
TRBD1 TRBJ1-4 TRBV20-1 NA CSAADRRGNEKLFF TGCAGTGCGGCGGACAGGAGGGGTAATGAAAAACTGTTTTTT
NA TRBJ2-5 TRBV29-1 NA CSVEDQGGTPQYF TGCAGCGTTGAAGATCAGGGGGGGACTCCCCAGTACTTC
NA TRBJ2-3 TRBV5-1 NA CASSLGHAGTDTRYF TGCGCCAGCAGCTTAGGGCACGCGGGCACAGATACGCGGTATTTT
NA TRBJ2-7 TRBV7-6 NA CASSSKDGPYEQYF TGTGCCAGCAGCTCTAAGGACGGTCCCTACGAGCAGTACTTC
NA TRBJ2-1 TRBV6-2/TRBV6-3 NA CASSSWNEQFF TGTGCCAGCAGTTCGTGGAATGAGCAGTTCTTC
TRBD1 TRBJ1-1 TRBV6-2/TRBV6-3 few CASSGRQGVNTEAFF TGTGCCAGCAGTGGGAGACAGGGGGTGAACACTGAAGCTTTCTTT
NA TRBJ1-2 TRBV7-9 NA CASSLASSTLYGYTF TGTGCCAGCAGCTTAGCAAGCTCTACCCTTTATGGCTACACCTTC
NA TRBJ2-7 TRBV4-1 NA CASSQTGTPPEEQYF TGCGCCAGCAGCCAAACAGGGACCCCTCCGGAAGAGCAGTACTTC
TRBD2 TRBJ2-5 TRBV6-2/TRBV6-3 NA CASSSHGLAGKETQYF TGTGCCAGCAGTTCCCACGGACTAGCGGGTAAAGAGACCCAGTACTTC
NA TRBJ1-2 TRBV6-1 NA CAGGWGANYGYTF TGTGCCGGTGGGTGGGGGGCGAACTATGGCTACACCTTC
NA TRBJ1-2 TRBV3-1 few CASSPSGDYGYTF TGTGCCAGCAGCCCATCAGGCGACTATGGCTACACCTTC
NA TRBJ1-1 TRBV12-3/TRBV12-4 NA CASSLVRQGGPEAFF TGTGCCAGCAGTTTAGTAAGGCAGGGAGGGCCTGAAGCTTTCTTT
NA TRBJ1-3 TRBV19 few CASSKDSFSGNTIYF TGTGCCAGTAGTAAGGACAGCTTTTCTGGAAACACCATATATTTT
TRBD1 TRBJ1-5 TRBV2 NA CASRGVRGLHQPQHF TGTGCCAGCAGGGGGGTCAGGGGGCTACATCAGCCCCAGCATTTT
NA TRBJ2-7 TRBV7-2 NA CASSPPGTINEQYF TGTGCCAGCAGCCCACCCGGGACAATTAACGAGCAGTACTTC